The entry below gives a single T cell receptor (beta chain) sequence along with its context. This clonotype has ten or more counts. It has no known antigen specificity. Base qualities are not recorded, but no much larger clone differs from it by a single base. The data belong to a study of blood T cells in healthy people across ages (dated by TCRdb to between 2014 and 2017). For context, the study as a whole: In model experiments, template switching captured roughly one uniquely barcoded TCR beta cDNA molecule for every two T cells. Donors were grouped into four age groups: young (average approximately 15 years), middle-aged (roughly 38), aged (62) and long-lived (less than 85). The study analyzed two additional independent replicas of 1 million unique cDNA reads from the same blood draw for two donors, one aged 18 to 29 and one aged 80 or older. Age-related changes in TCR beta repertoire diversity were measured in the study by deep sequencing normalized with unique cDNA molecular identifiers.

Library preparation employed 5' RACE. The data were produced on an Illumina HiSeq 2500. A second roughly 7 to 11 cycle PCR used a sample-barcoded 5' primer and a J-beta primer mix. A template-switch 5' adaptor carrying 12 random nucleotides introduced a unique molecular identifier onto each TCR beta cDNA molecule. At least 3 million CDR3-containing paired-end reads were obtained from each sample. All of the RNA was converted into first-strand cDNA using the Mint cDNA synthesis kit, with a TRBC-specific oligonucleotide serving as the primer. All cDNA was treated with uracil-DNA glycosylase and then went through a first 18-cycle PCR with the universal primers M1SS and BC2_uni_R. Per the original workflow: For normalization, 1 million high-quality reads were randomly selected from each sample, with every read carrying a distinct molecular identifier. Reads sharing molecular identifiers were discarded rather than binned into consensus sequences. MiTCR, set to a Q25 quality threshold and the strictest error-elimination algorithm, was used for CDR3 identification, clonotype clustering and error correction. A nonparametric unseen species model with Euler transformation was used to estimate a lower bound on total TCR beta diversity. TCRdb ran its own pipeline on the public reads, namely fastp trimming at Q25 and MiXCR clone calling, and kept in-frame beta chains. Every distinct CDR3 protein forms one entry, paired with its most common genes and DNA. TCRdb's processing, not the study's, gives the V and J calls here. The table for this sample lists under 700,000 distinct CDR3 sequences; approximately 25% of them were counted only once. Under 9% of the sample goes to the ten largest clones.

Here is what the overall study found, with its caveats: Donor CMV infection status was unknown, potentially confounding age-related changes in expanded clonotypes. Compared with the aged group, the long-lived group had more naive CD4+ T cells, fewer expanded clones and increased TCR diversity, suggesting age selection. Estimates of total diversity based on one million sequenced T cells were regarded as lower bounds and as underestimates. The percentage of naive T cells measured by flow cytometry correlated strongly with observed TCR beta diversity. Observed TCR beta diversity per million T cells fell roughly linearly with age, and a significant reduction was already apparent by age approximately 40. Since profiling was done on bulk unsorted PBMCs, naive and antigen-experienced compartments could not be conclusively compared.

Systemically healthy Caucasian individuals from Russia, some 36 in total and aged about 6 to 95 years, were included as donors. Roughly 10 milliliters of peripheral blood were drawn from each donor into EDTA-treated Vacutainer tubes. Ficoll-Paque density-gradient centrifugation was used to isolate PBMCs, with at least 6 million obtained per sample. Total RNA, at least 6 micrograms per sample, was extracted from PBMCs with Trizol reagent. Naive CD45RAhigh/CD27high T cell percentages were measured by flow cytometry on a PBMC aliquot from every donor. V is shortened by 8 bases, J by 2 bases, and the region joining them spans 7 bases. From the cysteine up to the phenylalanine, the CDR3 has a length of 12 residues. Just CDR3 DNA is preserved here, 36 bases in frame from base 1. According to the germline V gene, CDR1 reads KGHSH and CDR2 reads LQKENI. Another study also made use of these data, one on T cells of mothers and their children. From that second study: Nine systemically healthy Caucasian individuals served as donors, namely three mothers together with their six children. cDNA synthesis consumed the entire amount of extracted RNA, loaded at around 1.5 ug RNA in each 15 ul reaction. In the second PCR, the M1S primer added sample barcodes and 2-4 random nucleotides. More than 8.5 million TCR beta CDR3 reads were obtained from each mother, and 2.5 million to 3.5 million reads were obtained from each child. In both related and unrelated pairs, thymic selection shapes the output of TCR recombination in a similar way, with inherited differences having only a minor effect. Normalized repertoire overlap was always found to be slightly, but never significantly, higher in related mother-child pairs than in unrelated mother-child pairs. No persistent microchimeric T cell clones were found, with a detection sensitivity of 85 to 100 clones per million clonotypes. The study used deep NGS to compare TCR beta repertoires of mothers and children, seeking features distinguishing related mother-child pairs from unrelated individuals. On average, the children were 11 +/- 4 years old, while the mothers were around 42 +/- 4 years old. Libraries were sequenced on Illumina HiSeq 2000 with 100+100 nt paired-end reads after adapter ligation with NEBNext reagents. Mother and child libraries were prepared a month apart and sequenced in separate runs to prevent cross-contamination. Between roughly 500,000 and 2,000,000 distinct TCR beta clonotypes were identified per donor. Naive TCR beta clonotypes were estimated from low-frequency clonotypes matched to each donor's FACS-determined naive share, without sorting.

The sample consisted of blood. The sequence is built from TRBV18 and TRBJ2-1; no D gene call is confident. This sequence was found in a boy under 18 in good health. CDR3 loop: CASSPPYNEQFF. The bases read TGTGCCAGCAGCCCCCCCTACAATGAGCAGTTCTTC.